The rows below give T cell receptor beta chains drawn from one sample of a study of blood T cell repertoires in COVID-19. Only in-frame clones appear in the TCRdb table, and some are missing; sequencing was by immunoSEQ multiplex PCR. The table has about 170,000 clones, around 86% seen once. Source material: peripheral blood. The receptors derive from a woman of 80 years or more with COVID-19, enrolled during active disease. The CDR3 runs from the conserved cysteine through the conserved F or W. D genes are given only for firm matches. Part of the rows lack a size; the others show once, few, many or a class for expanded clones.

TRBJ1-4 TRBV5-1 . TRBD1 TGCGCCAGCAGCTTGTCAGGACAGGATAATGAAAAACTGTTTTTT CASSLSGQDNEKLFF
TRBJ1-2 TRBV27 . TRBD1 TGTGCCAGCAGTGGACAGGCAACCTATGGCTACACCTTC CASSGQATYGYTF
TRBJ2-2 TRBV5-1 once . TGCGCCAGCAGCTTGGTACAGGGTTACACCGGGGAGCTGTTTTTT CASSLVQGYTGELFF
TRBJ2-2 TRBV7-6 . . TGTGCCAGCAGCTTAGTTGATAGGGGTGACACCGGGGAGCTGTTTTTT CASSLVDRGDTGELFF
TRBJ1-4 TRBV5-1 few TRBD1 TGCGCCAGCCGCCCGGGACAGGGGCCGGAAAAACTGTTTTTT CASRPGQGPEKLFF
TRBJ1-4 TRBV5-1 . . TGCGCCAGCAGCTCCGGGGGTACTAATGAAAAACTGTTTTTT CASSSGGTNEKLFF
TRBJ2-1 TRBV7-8 . . TGTGCCAGCCTTCGGCTAGGTCGCGATGAGCAGTTCTTC CASLRLGRDEQFF
TRBJ1-2 TRBV5-1 . TRBD1 TGCGCCAGCAGCTTGGACGGGACAGACTATGGCTACACCTTC CASSLDGTDYGYTF
TRBJ2-3 TRBV10-3 few . TGTGCCATCAGCCCCGGGAGCACAGATACGCAGTATTTT CAISPGSTDTQYF
TRBJ2-5 TRBV5-4 . . TGTGCCAGCAGCGGGGCTGGGGATAAAGAGACCCAGTACTTC CASSGAGDKETQYF
TRBJ2-1 TRBV5-1 few . TGCGCCAGCAGCCCGGCAGGCACATCCTACAATGAGCAGTTCTTC CASSPAGTSYNEQFF
TRBJ1-2 TRBV6-1 . . TGTGCCAGCAGTGAGTTAGGCGACAGCTATGGCTACACCTTC CASSELGDSYGYTF
TRBJ2-5 TRBV5-1 . . TGCGCCAGCAGCACCGGGAGCGGGGAGACCCAGTACTTC CASSTGSGETQYF
TRBJ1-3 TRBV4-3 . . TGCGCCAGCAGCCAAGATCGGCGGGGAAACACCATATATTTT CASSQDRRGNTIYF
TRBJ2-7 TRBV21-1 . . TGTGCCAGCAGCAAAGACCAATCACAGGGCTACGAGCAGTACTTC CASSKDQSQGYEQYF
TRBJ2-7 TRBV6-5 . . TGTGCCAGCAGTTACTCGAAATTCGACTGGTCCTACGAGCAGTACTTC CASSYSKFDWSYEQYF
TRBJ1-1 TRBV18 . . TGTGCCAGCTCCCGGAACAGGGATATGACTGAAGCTTTCTTT CASSRNRDMTEAFF
TRBJ1-1 TRBV5-4 . TRBD1 TGTGCCAGCAGCTTGGGGCAGGGGGCGAACACTGAAGCTTTCTTT CASSLGQGANTEAFF
TRBJ2-4 TRBV6-5 . . TGTGCCAGCTCTCCCCTCTACGGCAAAAACATTCAGTACTTC CASSPLYGKNIQYF
TRBJ1-1 TRBV4-3 . . TGCGCCAGCAGCCAGGGGATCTCGGGGATCACTGAAGCTTTCTTT CASSQGISGITEAFF
TRBJ1-2 TRBV19 . . TGTGCCAGTAGTAATGGCATTAATAACTATGGCTACACCTTC CASSNGINNYGYTF
TRBJ1-2 TRBV18 . . TGTGCCAGCTCTCTTTTTACGGGGGTCAACTATGGCTACACCTTC CASSLFTGVNYGYTF
TRBJ1-2 TRBV27 once . TGTGCCAGCAGTTCGTCAGGGAGGATCTATGGCTACACCTTC CASSSSGRIYGYTF
TRBJ2-7 TRBV12-3/TRBV12-4 . . TGTGCCAGCAGTTTTTCGGGGTTCTACGAGCAGTACTTC CASSFSGFYEQYF